The next 20 T cell receptor beta chains were all read from a single sample in a study of cytotoxic CD8 clonotypes in ibrutinib-treated CLL. Repertoires were generated with immunoSEQ multiplex PCR, while TCRdb's copy carries only in-frame clones and drops some. The repertoire includes roughly 97,000 clones, about 78% of them detected once, and 32% sits in the top ten. The sample was PBMCs, taken after 12 months of ibrutinib treatment. All receptors derive from a human donor with chronic lymphocytic leukemia.

This chain links TRBV2 with TRBJ2-7, with D unresolved. The CDR3 length is 16 residues. Trimming left V 2 bases short and J 3 bases short, with 17 bases between. Per the germline V gene, CDR1 is SNHLY and CDR2 is FYNNEI. CDR3: CASSESVAATNYEQYF. The CDR3 coding sequence is TGTGCCAGCAGTGAATCAGTGGCTGCCACTAACTACGAGCAGTACTTC.

The V call is TRBV2, the J call TRBJ1-1, with D perhaps matching TRBD1 (5 bases). CDR3 length equals 15 residues. Germline CDR1 SNHLY, CDR2 FYNNEI. Trimming shortened V by 3 bases and J by 2 bases, and 13 bases separated the two germline ends. CDR3: CASSETRTLNTEAFF. CDR3 in DNA: TGTGCCAGCAGTGAGACAAGGACACTCAACACTGAAGCTTTCTTT.

There are a few counts of this clone. The chain recombines TRBV11-3 with TRBJ1-2; 9 positions agree with TRBD1. The J segment lost 7 bases and the V segment lost 4 bases, leaving 10 bases of the junction unmatched. This CDR3 is 15 amino acids long. Germline CDR1 SGHNT, CDR2 YENEEA. CDR3 amino acids: CASSSGRDRDGGYTF. As DNA, the CDR3 is TGTGCCAGCAGCTCCGGACGGGACAGGGACGGTGGCTACACCTTC.

Only one count was recorded for this clone. V and J are TRBV7-3 and TRBJ2-1, with 7 nucleotides matching TRBD2. CDR1 and CDR2 from the germline V gene are SGHTA and FQGTGA. V gave up 3 bases and J gave up 2 bases; unmatched junction bases: 7. This CDR3 has 16 residues. CDR3 DNA: TGTGCCAGCAGCTTCACCGGGACTAATACCTACAATGAGCAGTTCTTC. Amino acids: CASSFTGTNTYNEQFF.

The CDR3 DNA reads TGTGCCAGCAGGAGGGGGGGCTTAGGCAATCAGCCCCAGCATTTT. Translating gives CASRRGGLGNQPQHF. The chain links TRBV6-1 to TRBJ1-5, with TRBD1 as a possible D gene (6 bases). CDR1 is MNHNS, CDR2 SASEGT, per germline. V was pared by 6 bases and J by 2 bases, with 14 bases between. CDR3 length equals 15 residues.

This clone was detected a few times. The V and J genes are TRBV6-4 and TRBJ1-2; TRBD1 might be the D (5 bases). The germline V gene has CDR1 MRHNA and CDR2 SNTAGT. The V and J ends lost 5 bases and 5 bases respectively, with 15 bases between them. The CDR3 extends over 14 amino acids. The CDR3 DNA is TGTGCCAGCAGTTACGGGGCGCAGGGATATGGCTACACCTTC. Translation gives CASSYGAQGYGYTF.

The chain joins TRBV10-3 to TRBJ2-2; no definite D call. The CDR3 has 11 amino acids. Germline CDR1 reads ENHRY; CDR2 reads SYGVKD. V lost 3 bases to trimming and J lost 6 bases, with 2 bases between them. In DNA form, the CDR3 reads TGTGCCATCAGTGAATCCGGGGAGCTGTTTTTT. The encoded protein is CAISESGELFF.

This rearrangement joins TRBV6-1 to TRBJ1-2; D is perhaps TRBD1 (6 bases). V was clipped by 1 base and J by 4 bases, with 13 bases between them. Per the germline V gene, CDR1 is MNHNS and CDR2 is SASEGT. This CDR3 is built from 15 residues. CDR3 loop: CASSEGQGNSYGYTF. The CDR3 DNA follows: TGTGCCAGCAGTGAAGGGCAGGGGAATAGCTATGGCTACACCTTC.

This chain uses TRBV9 with TRBJ2-7; D is possibly TRBD1 or TRBD2 (5 bases each). V was trimmed by 3 bases and J by 0 bases, leaving 10 bases between them. This CDR3 has 14 residues. Germline-derived CDR1 and CDR2 are SGDLS and YYNGEE. This chain's CDR3 is CASSARDASYEQYF. DNA for the CDR3: TGTGCCAGCAGCGCCAGGGACGCCTCCTACGAGCAGTACTTC.

This rearrangement joins TRBV10-3 to TRBJ2-3; tentatively, D is TRBD2 (6 bases). Trimming shortened V by 8 bases and J by 1 base, and 19 bases separated the two germline ends. The germline V gene encodes CDR1 ENHRY and CDR2 SYGVKD. The CDR3 extends over 16 amino acids. The CDR3 region is CAILDPTSFGTDTQYF. The CDR3 nucleotides are TGTGCCATCCTCGACCCCACTAGCTTTGGCACAGATACGCAGTATTTT.

This chain links TRBV2 with TRBJ1-1; no firm D call. Deletions cut 7 bases from V and 7 bases from J, with 10 bases between. This CDR3 comprises 11 residues. Germline lookup yields CDR1 SNHLY and CDR2 FYNNEI. CDR3 protein: CASKVDGEAFF. The CDR3 DNA is TGTGCCAGCAAGGTGGACGGTGAAGCTTTCTTT.

This chain links TRBV6-5 with TRBJ1-2; no clear D. Trimming took 6 bases from V and 5 from J, leaving 19 bases between them. The CDR3 loop spans 15 amino acids. Germline loops: CDR1 MNHEY, CDR2 SVGAGI. The CDR3 DNA follows: TGTGCCAGCAGACCCCGGCGGGAAGCCCGGTATGGCTACACCTTC. It encodes CASRPRREARYGYTF.

CDR3 residues: CASSLGAQSNQETQYF. In DNA, the CDR3 is TGCGCCAGCAGCTTGGGGGCCCAGTCAAACCAAGAGACCCAGTACTTC. J is TRBJ2-5 and V is TRBV5-1; the D is unclear. V shed 0 bases and J shed 0 bases, with 12 bases lying between them. The CDR3 length is 16 residues. Germline CDR1 SGHRS, CDR2 YFSETQ.

The genes are TRBV29-1 and TRBJ2-7; D might be TRBD1 or TRBD2, each matching 5 bases. This CDR3 has 14 residues. CDR1 and CDR2 from the germline V gene are SQVTM and ANQGSEA. V was cut by 4 bases and J by 2 bases, with 15 bases left in between. CDR3 DNA sequence: TGCAGCGTTGTAGGGACCTACCCTCCCTACGAGCAGTACTTC. Protein: CSVVGTYPPYEQYF.

DNA of the CDR3: TGCGCCAGCAGCTTGGTTGCGGGGGGCATCCAAGAGACCCAGTACTTC. This encodes CASSLVAGGIQETQYF. The gene calls are TRBV5-1 and TRBJ2-5; 8 positions agree with TRBD2. With 0 bases clipped from V and 1 base from J, the junction kept 5 bases outside the gene matches. Germline V CDR1 and CDR2: SGHRS, YFSETQ. The CDR3 has 16 amino acids.

The chain joins TRBV23-1 to TRBJ1-1; a weak D match, TRBD1 (5 bases). TRBV23-1 is placed among ORFs of uncertain function. V dropped 3 bases and J dropped 0 bases, with 26 bases sitting between them. The length of the CDR3 is 20 residues. CDR3 DNA sequence: TGCGCCAGCAGTCACCTCGATGACAGAATACTTGGGGATATGAACACTGAAGCTTTCTTT. Residues: CASSHLDDRILGDMNTEAFF.

V and J are TRBV25-1 and TRBJ1-1; D gene uncertain. This CDR3 comprises 11 residues. Looked up from germline, CDR1 is MGHDK and CDR2 is SYGVNS. The V and J ends lost 6 bases and 10 bases respectively, with 12 bases between them. CDR3 amino acids: CASSAKSRAFF. For the CDR3, the DNA is TGTGCCAGCAGCGCAAAAAGCAGAGCTTTCTTT.

V gene TRBV14 combines with J gene TRBJ2-2; possibly TRBD1 for D (7 bases). The CDR3 runs 13 residues. The V end lost 4 bases, the J end lost 7 bases, and 10 bases lay between the germline ends. CDR1 SGHDN and CDR2 FVKESK come from the germline V gene. CDR3: CASSPQGGGELFF. The CDR3 coding sequence is TGTGCCAGCAGCCCCCAGGGGGGCGGGGAGCTGTTTTTT.

The CDR3 loop is CASSARGGVRTTEAFF. DNA for the CDR3: TGTGCCAGCTCAGCCCGAGGGGGGGTACGGACCACTGAAGCTTTCTTT. The J gene is TRBJ1-1, the V gene TRBV18; D possibly corresponds to TRBD1 (6 bases). The germline CDR1 and CDR2 sequences are KGHSH and LQKENI. V lost 5 bases and J 4 bases, leaving 20 bases between the germline ends. The CDR3 runs 16 residues.

V and J are TRBV5-6 and TRBJ2-4; 7 bases are shared with TRBD1. V lost 3 bases, J lost 3 bases, and 9 bases stayed unmatched. This CDR3 has 16 amino acids. Germline CDR1 SGHDT, CDR2 YYEEEE. The CDR3 spells CASSWGIGGVKNIQYF. The CDR3 nucleotides are TGTGCCAGCAGCTGGGGGATAGGGGGCGTCAAAAACATTCAGTACTTC. Full variable domain (rest looked up from reference TRBV5-6 and TRBJ2-4): DAGVTQSPTHLIKTRGQQVTLRCSPKSGHDTVSWYQQALGQGPQFIFQYYEEEERQRGNFPDRFSGHQFPNYSSELNVNALLLGDSALYLCASSWGIGGVKNIQYFGAGTRLSVL.